Sequencing of this TCR beta chain was carried out in a study of shared clonotypes between healthy human individuals. Looking at the study overall: Used for every donor were three CD4 naive, three CD4 memory, two CD8 naive and one CD8 memory plate.

Every subset's genomic DNA went evenly onto several immunoSEQ plates. Profiled with immunoSEQ multiplex PCR; TCRdb holds only in-frame clones, not every one. The sample records a few million clones, approximately 90% being singletons. Study-wide results and caveats: Among donors, sharing of clonotypes was expected to be affected by sequencing depth. A generally larger estimated richness was seen in naive subsets than in memory subsets.

The germline V and J ends were trimmed by 6 bases and 0 bases, with 9 bases remaining between them. CDR1 and CDR2 from the germline V gene are MDHEN and SYDVKM. This CDR3 spans 14 amino acids. With respect to this clone: The target antigen is unknown. This CDR3 is also generated by other DNA sequences in the sample.

The sample comprised naive CD4+ T cells from PBMCs. Sample subset: CD45RA+ positively selected. The TCR was taken from a man between 18 and 35 years old in good health. Some clones in this sample may be carry-over from other donors' samples. The V gene is TRBV28, the J gene TRBJ2-4, with no clear D. The CDR3 DNA follows: TGTGCCAGCAGCCCGGGTGTAGCCAAAAACATTCAGTACTTC. This sequence encodes CASSPGVAKNIQYF.